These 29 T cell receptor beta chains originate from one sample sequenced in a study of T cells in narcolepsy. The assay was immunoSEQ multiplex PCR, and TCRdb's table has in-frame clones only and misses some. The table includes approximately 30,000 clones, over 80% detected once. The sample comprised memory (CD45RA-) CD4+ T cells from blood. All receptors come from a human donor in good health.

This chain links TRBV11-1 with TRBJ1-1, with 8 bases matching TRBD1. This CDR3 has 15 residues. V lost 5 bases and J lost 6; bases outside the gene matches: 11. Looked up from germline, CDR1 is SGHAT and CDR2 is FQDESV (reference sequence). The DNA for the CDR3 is TGTGCCAGCAGCCCCCGGACAGGGAGATATTCTGAAGCTTTCTTT. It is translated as CASSPRTGRYSEAFF.

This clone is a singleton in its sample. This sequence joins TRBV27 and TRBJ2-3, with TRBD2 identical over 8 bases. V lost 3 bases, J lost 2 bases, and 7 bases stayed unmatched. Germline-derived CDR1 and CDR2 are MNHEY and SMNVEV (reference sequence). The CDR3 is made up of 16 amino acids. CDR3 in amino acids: CASSFLSGGPTDTQYF. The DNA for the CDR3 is TGTGCCAGCAGTTTTCTAAGCGGGGGCCCCACAGATACGCAGTATTTT.

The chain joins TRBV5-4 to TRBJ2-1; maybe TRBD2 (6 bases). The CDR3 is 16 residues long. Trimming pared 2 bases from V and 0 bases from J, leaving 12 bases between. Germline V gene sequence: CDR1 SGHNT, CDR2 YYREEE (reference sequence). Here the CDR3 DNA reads TGTGCCAGCAGCTTAGGGCGGGGCAGCTCCTACAATGAGCAGTTCTTC. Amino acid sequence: CASSLGRGSSYNEQFF.

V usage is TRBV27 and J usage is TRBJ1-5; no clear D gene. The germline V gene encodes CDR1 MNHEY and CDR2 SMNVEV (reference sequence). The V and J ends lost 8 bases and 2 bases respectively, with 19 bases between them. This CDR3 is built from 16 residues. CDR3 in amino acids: CASRRESGTGNQPQHF. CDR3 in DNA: TGTGCCAGCCGACGAGAATCCGGCACGGGCAATCAGCCCCAGCATTTT.

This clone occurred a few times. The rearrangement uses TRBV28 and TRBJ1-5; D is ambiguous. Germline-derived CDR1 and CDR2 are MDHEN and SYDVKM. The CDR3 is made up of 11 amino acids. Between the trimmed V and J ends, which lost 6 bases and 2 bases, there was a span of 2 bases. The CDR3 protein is CASSRNQPQHF. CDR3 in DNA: TGTGCCAGCAGCCGCAATCAGCCCCAGCATTTT.

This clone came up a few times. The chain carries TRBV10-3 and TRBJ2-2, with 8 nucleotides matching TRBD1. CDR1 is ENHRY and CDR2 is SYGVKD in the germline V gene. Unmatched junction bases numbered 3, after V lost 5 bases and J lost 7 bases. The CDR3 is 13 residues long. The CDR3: CAISQGAGGELFF. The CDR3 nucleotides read TGTGCCATCAGTCAGGGGGCGGGCGGGGAGCTGTTTTTT.

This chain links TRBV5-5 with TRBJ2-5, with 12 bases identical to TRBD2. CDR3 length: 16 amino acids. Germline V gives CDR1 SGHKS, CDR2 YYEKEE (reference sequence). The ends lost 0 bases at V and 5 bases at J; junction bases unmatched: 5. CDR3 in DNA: TGTGCCAGCAGCTTGGCACTAGCGGGGGGTTATGAGACCCAGTACTTC. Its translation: CASSLALAGGYETQYF.

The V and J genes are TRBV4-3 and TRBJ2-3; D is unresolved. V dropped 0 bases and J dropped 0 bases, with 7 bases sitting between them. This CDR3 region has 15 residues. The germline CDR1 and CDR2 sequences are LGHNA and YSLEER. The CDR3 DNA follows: TGCGCCAGCAGCCAAGAGGGATCTAGCACAGATACGCAGTATTTT. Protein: CASSQEGSSTDTQYF.

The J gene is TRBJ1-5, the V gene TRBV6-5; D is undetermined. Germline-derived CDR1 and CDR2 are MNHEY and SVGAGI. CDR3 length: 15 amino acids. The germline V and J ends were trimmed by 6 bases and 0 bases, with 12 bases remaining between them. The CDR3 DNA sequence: TGTGCCAGCAGAGAGTACAGTCTTAGCAATCAGCCCCAGCATTTT. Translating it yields CASREYSLSNQPQHF.

The CDR3: CASSPQGVRSYNEQFF. The CDR3 DNA reads as TGTGCCAGCAGCCCGCAGGGAGTAAGATCCTACAATGAGCAGTTCTTC. The chain combines TRBV5-4 with TRBJ2-1; D might be TRBD1 or TRBD2, each matching 5 bases. CDR3 length: 16 residues. Germline V lookup: CDR1 SGHNT, CDR2 YYREEE (reference sequence). The V gene lost 4 bases and the J gene lost 1 base, with 15 bases spanning the gap.

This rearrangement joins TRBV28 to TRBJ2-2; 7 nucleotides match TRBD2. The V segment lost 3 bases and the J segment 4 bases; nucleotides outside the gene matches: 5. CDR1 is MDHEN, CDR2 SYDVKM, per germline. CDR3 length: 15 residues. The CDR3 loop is CASSFRTSGTGELFF. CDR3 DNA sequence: TGTGCCAGCAGTTTCCGGACTAGTGGCACCGGGGAGCTGTTTTTT.

The CDR3 DNA is TGTGCCAGCAGTGAATGGGCGTTCTACGAGCAGTACTTC. It encodes CASSEWAFYEQYF. The chain carries TRBV6-1 and TRBJ2-5; no clear D. The J call may be mistaken, given a closer DNA end match to TRBJ2-7. This CDR3 contains 13 residues. Germline values: CDR1 MNHNS, CDR2 SASEGT.

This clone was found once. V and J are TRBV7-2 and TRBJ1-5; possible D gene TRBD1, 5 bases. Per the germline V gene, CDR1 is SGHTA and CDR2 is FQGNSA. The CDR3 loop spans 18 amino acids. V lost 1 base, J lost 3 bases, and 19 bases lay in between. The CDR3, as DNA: TGTGCCAGCAGCTTAGATCCGAAGACAGACAGACTCAATCAGCCCCAGCATTTT. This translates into CASSLDPKTDRLNQPQHF.

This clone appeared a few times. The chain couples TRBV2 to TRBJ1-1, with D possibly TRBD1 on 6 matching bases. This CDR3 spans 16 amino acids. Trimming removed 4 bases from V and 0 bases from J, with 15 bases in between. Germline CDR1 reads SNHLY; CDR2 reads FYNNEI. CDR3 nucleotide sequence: TGTGCCAGCAGTGCCCGGGGGCGAGGAATGAACACTGAAGCTTTCTTT. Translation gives CASSARGRGMNTEAFF.

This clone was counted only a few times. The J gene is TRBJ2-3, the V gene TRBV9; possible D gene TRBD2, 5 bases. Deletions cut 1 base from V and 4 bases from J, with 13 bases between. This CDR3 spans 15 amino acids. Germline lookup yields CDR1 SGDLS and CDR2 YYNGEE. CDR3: CASSVTSLEADTQYF. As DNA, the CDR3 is TGTGCCAGCAGCGTAACTAGTCTGGAGGCAGATACGCAGTATTTT.

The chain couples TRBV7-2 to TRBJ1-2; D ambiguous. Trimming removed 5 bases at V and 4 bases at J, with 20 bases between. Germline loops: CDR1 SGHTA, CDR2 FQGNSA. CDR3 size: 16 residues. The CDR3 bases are TGTGCCAGCAGCAAGAGGGCGCAGGAAAGTCTCTATGGCTACACCTTC. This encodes CASSKRAQESLYGYTF. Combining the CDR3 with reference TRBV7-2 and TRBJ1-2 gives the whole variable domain GAGVSQSPSNKVTEKGKDVELRCDPISGHTALYWYRQSLGQGLEFLIYFQGNSAPDKSGLPSDRFSAERTGGSVSTLTIQRTQQEDSAVYLCASSKRAQESLYGYTFGSGTRLTVV.

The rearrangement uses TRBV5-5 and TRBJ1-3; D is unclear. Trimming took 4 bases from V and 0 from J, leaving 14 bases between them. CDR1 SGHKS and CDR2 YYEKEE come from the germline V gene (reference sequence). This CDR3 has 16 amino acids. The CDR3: CASSRAPGPSGNTIYF. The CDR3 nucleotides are TGTGCCAGCAGCCGCGCTCCCGGCCCCTCTGGAAACACCATATATTTT.

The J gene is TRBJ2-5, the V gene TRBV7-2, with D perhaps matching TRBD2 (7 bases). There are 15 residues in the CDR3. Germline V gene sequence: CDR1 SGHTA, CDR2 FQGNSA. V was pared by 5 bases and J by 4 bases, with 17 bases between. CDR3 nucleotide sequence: TGTGCCAGCAGCGGCGGCGGGGGCCGGGGAGAGACCCAGTACTTC. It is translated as CASSGGGGRGETQYF.

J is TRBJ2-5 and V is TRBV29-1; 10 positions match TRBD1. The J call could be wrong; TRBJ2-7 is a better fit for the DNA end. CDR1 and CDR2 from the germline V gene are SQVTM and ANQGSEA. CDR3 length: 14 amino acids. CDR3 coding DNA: TGCAGCGCCGGGGAGGACAGGGGGGTCTACGAGCAGTACTTC. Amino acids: CSAGEDRGVYEQYF.

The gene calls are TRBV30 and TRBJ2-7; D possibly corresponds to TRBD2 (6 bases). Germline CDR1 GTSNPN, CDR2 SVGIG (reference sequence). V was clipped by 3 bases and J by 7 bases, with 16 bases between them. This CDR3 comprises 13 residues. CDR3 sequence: CAWSWGDLGEQYF. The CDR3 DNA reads TGTGCCTGGAGCTGGGGGGATCTTGGGGAGCAGTACTTC.

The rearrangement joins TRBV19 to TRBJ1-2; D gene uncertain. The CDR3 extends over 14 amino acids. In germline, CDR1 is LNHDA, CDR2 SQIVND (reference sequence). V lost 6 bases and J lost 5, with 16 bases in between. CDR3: CASRFAGATYGYTF. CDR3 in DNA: TGTGCCAGTAGGTTCGCAGGAGCGACGTATGGCTACACCTTC. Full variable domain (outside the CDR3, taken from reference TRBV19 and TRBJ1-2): DGGITQSPKYLFRKEGQNVTLSCEQNLNHDAMYWYRQDPGQGLRLIYYSQIVNDFQKGDIAEGYSVSREKKESFPLTVTSAQKNPTAFYLCASRFAGATYGYTFGSGTRLTVV.

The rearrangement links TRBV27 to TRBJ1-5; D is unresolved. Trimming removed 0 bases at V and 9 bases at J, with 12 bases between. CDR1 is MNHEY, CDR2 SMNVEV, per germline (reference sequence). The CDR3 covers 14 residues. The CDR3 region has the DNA TGTGCCAGCAGTTTATCGCGGCCCCCGGGGCCCCAGCATTTT. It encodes CASSLSRPPGPQHF.

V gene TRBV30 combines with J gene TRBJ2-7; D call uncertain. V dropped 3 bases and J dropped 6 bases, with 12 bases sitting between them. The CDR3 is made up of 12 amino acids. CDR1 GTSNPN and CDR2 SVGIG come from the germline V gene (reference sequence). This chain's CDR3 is CAWSGFTSEQYF. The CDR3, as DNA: TGTGCCTGGAGCGGCTTCACCAGCGAGCAGTACTTC. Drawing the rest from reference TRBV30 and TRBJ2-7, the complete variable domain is SQTIHQWPATLVQPVGSPLSLECTVEGTSNPNLYWYRQAAGRGLQLLFYSVGIGQISSEVPQNLSASRPQDRQFILSSKKLLLSDSGFYLCAWSGFTSEQYFGPGTRLTVT.

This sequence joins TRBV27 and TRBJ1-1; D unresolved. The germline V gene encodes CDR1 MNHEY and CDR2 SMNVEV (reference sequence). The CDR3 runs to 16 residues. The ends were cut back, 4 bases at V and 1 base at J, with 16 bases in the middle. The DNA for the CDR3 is TGTGCCAGCAGTTCGTACACTGACCCTTGGAACACTGAAGCTTTCTTT. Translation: CASSSYTDPWNTEAFF.

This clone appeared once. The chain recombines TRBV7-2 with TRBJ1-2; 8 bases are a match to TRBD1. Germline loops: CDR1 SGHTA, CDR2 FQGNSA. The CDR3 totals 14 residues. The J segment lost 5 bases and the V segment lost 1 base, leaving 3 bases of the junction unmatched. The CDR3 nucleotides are TGTGCCAGCAGCTTAGAAACAGGGGGGTATGGCTACACCTTC. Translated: CASSLETGGYGYTF.

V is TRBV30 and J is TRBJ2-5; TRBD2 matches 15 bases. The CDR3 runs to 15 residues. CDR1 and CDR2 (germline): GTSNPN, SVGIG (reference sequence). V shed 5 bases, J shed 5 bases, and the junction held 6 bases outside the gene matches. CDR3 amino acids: CAWGAGLAGGETQYF. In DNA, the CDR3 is TGTGCCTGGGGAGCAGGACTAGCGGGAGGGGAGACCCAGTACTTC.

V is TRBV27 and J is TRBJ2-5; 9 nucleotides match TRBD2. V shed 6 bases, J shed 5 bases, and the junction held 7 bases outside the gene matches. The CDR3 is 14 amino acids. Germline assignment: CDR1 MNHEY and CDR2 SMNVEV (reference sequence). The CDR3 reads CASSSGAGGETQYF. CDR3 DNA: TGTGCCAGCAGCTCCGGGGCGGGGGGGGAGACCCAGTACTTC.

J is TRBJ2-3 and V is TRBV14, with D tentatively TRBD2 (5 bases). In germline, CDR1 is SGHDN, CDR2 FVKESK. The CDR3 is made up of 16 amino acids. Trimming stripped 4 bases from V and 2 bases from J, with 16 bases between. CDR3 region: CASSRMRESPTDTQYF. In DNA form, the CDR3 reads TGTGCCAGCAGCCGGATGAGGGAGTCCCCCACAGATACGCAGTATTTT.

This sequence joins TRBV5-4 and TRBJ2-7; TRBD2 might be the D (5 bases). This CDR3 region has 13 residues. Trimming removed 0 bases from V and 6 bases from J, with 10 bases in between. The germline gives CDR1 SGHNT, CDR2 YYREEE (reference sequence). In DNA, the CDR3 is TGTGCCAGCAGCTTGGAGAGGGTATCCGAGCAGTACTTC. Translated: CASSLERVSEQYF.